The 16 T cell receptor beta chains given below trace back to one sample, sequenced in a study of shared clonotypes between healthy human individuals. Sequenced by immunoSEQ multiplex PCR; TCRdb stores in-frame clones only, minus some. In the table there are approximately 1.1 million clones, 75% to 80% of which are singletons. Material: memory CD4+ T cells from PBMCs. Subset described: CD45RA-negative fraction. The receptors here all came from a man aged 18 to 29 in good health. Some clones in this sample may be carry-over from other donors' samples.

This clone has a handful of counts. In DNA, the CDR3 is TGCGCCAGCAGCCACCTCCCGACCAACACAGATACGCAGTATTTT. This encodes CASSHLPTNTDTQYF. The rearrangement links TRBV4-1 to TRBJ2-3; D call uncertain. The CDR3 has 15 residues. The germline CDR1 and CDR2 sequences are MGHRA and YSYEKL. Trimming shortened V by 3 bases and J by 2 bases, and 12 bases separated the two germline ends.

The chain combines TRBV19 with TRBJ1-2; D unresolved. Trimming cost V 3 bases and J 8 bases, with 13 bases left between them. Germline V gene data show CDR1 as LNHDA and CDR2 as SQIVND (reference sequence). The CDR3 runs to 13 residues. The CDR3 protein is CASSIRPGGGYTF. The CDR3 DNA reads TGTGCCAGTAGTATTCGCCCAGGTGGCGGCTACACCTTC.

The chain links TRBV7-2 to TRBJ2-7; TRBD2 aligns across 10 bases. The CDR3 runs 15 residues. V shed 3 bases and J 3 bases; nucleotides not matched to a gene: 5. Germline-derived CDR1 and CDR2 are SGHTA and FQGNSA. The CDR3 sequence is CASSFAQRGGYEQYF. CDR3 nucleotides: TGTGCCAGCAGCTTTGCCCAGCGGGGGGGCTACGAGCAGTACTTC.

Regarding this clone: Within the sample, other DNA sequences also encode this same CDR3. This chain joins TRBV5-1 and TRBJ2-7; perhaps D is TRBD1 or TRBD2 (5 bases each). CDR3 size: 14 residues. V gave up 2 bases and J gave up 2 bases, with 11 bases separating them. Germline CDR1 and CDR2: SGHRS and YFSETQ. The CDR3 protein is CASSFGDGTYEQYF. In DNA form, the CDR3 reads TGCGCCAGCAGCTTCGGGGACGGAACCTACGAGCAGTACTTC.

V gene TRBV9 combines with J gene TRBJ2-1, with D maybe TRBD2 (5 bases). V lost 4 bases and J 0 bases, leaving 11 bases between the germline ends. The CDR3 runs 15 residues. Germline V gene data show CDR1 as SGDLS and CDR2 as YYNGEE. This chain's CDR3 is CASSPTGSSYNEQFF. As DNA, the CDR3 is TGTGCCAGCAGCCCCACGGGGAGCTCCTACAATGAGCAGTTCTTC.

V is TRBV7-2 and J is TRBJ2-3; 11 bases line up with TRBD2. The CDR3 is made up of 19 amino acids. J gave up 4 bases and V 0 bases, and 12 bases lay outside the gene matches. CDR1 and CDR2 from the germline V gene are SGHTA and FQGNSA. CDR3 in DNA: TGTGCCAGCAGCTTAGCGCTTTTTCTAGCGGGAGGTTTCGCAGATACGCAGTATTTT. Amino acids: CASSLALFLAGGFADTQYF.

Remarks on this clone: One end of the junction is discordant with germline, which a read error may explain. The chain joins TRBV7-9 to TRBJ2-5; D unresolved. The CDR3 totals 13 residues. Germline-derived CDR1 and CDR2 are SEHNR and FQNEAQ (reference sequence). Here the CDR3 reads CASSPLWEGEQNF. Here the CDR3 DNA reads TGTGCCAGCAGCCCCCTGTGGGAAGGCGAGCAGAACTTC. Full variable domain (missing parts from reference TRBV7-9 and TRBJ2-5): DTGVSQNPRHKITKRGQNVTFRCDPISEHNRLYWYRQTLGQGPEFLTYFQNEAQLEKSRLLSDRFSAERPKGSFSTLEIQRTEQGDSAMYLCASSPLWEGEQNFGPGTRLLVL.

The genes are TRBV16 and TRBJ2-5; 11 bases fit TRBD1. This CDR3 region has 16 residues. CDR1 KGHSY and CDR2 FQNENV come from the germline V gene. V gave up 0 bases and J gave up 3 bases; unmatched junction bases: 3. CDR3 protein: CASSQSRTGGEETQYF. The CDR3 DNA reads as TGTGCCAGCAGCCAATCGCGGACAGGGGGCGAAGAGACCCAGTACTTC.

This chain uses TRBV7-9 with TRBJ2-7, with 8 bases matching TRBD1. The CDR3 sequence is 16 residues long. The germline CDR1 and CDR2 sequences are SEHNR and FQNEAQ (reference sequence). Trimming at V came to 3 bases and at J to 3 bases, leaving 10 bases not matched to a gene. CDR3 in amino acids: CASSFFLQGGSYEQYF. The CDR3 DNA reads as TGTGCCAGCAGCTTTTTCTTACAGGGGGGTAGCTACGAGCAGTACTTC.

The chain recombines TRBV5-1 with TRBJ1-4; 9 nucleotides line up with TRBD1. The germline CDR1 and CDR2 sequences are SGHRS and YFSETQ. The CDR3 contains 16 residues. The V and J ends lost 1 base and 4 bases, in that order; junction bases with no gene match: 5. CDR3 sequence (DNA): TGCGCCAGCAGCTTGAGGGGACAGGGCAATAATGAAAAACTGTTTTTT. Amino acid sequence: CASSLRGQGNNEKLFF.

This clone was seen once. Other DNA variants within this sample encode the same CDR3. J is TRBJ2-3 and V is TRBV19; no definite D call. The CDR3 has 13 residues. CDR1 and CDR2 (germline): LNHDA, SQIVND (reference sequence). Trimming stripped 4 bases from V and 1 base from J, with 6 bases between. The CDR3 loop is CASSNRGTDTQYF. The CDR3 DNA is TGTGCCAGTAGTAATCGAGGCACAGATACGCAGTATTTT.

This clone has just a few counts. This chain uses TRBV10-3 with TRBJ1-2; no definite D call. The CDR3 runs to 13 residues. CDR1 ENHRY and CDR2 SYGVKD come from the germline V gene. The V end lost 7 bases, the J end lost 4 bases, and 13 bases lay between the germline ends. The CDR3 spells CAITPGRGYGYTF. CDR3 bases: TGTGCCATCACGCCCGGTCGGGGCTATGGCTACACCTTC.

The rearrangement links TRBV4-1 to TRBJ1-1, with TRBD1 matching 8 bases. Germline assignment: CDR1 MGHRA and CDR2 YSYEKL. The CDR3 has 15 amino acids. V lost 4 bases to trimming and J lost 4 bases; unmatched junction nucleotides: 8. The CDR3 sequence: CASSPGQGPFTEAFF. The CDR3, as DNA: TGCGCCAGCAGCCCCGGACAGGGACCTTTCACTGAAGCTTTCTTT.

The V gene is TRBV6-1, the J gene TRBJ2-1; 9 bases are shared with TRBD1. The junction had 6 bases not matched to a gene; V was cut back by 2 bases and J by 7 bases. The germline V gene encodes CDR1 MNHNS and CDR2 SASEGT. This CDR3 spans 15 amino acids. CDR3 residues: CASSEPGTGKNEQFF. CDR3 nucleotides: TGTGCCAGCAGTGAACCCGGGACAGGGAAAAATGAGCAGTTCTTC.

The V call is TRBV18, the J call TRBJ1-1, with no clear D. Germline V gene sequence: CDR1 KGHSH, CDR2 LQKENI. The CDR3 spans 14 residues. V lost 2 bases, J lost 0 bases, and 7 bases lay in between. The CDR3 DNA reads as TGTGCCAGCTCACCATCAGTGGTGAACACTGAAGCTTTCTTT. As protein: CASSPSVVNTEAFF.

This chain uses TRBV30 with TRBJ2-6; D not certain. This CDR3 region has 12 residues. CDR1 is GTSNPN and CDR2 is SVGIG in the germline V gene (reference sequence). V dropped 5 bases and J dropped 1 base, with 3 bases sitting between them. The CDR3 DNA is TGTGCCTGGCTATCTGGGGCCAACGTCCTGACTTTC. This encodes CAWLSGANVLTF.